This T cell receptor beta chain was documented in a study of shared clonotypes between healthy human individuals. On the study more broadly: CD4 naive cells filled three plates per donor, CD4 memory three, CD8 naive two and CD8 memory one.

This clone was picked up one time. Terminally differentiated effector memory CD45RA+ cells were excluded by CCR7 positive selection of CD45RO-negative cells. Germline V gene lookup returns CDR1 SEHNR and CDR2 FQNEAQ (reference sequence). J lost 2 bases, V lost 0 bases, and 4 bases had no gene match. The CDR3 runs 16 residues. Assay: immunoSEQ multiplex PCR; the TCRdb copy retains only in-frame clones and omits some. The table has about 2,100,000 clones, approximately 94% seen once. The chain couples TRBV7-9 to TRBJ2-3; TRBD1 matches at 8 bases. This TCR was sampled from a man aged 18 to 29 in good health. Some clones in this sample may be carry-over from other donors' samples. Sequencing was carried out using naive CD8+ T cells from PBMCs. The CDR3 coding sequence is TGTGCCAGCAGCTTAGCGGACAGGGCGTACACAGATACGCAGTATTTT. Amino acids: CASSLADRAYTDTQYF. The entire variable domain, with the rest obtained from reference TRBV7-9 and TRBJ2-3, is as follows: DTGVSQNPRHKITKRGQNVTFRCDPISEHNRLYWYRQTLGQGPEFLTYFQNEAQLEKSRLLSDRFSAERPKGSFSTLEIQRTEQGDSAMYLCASSLADRAYTDTQYFGPGTRLTVL.